The 10 T cell receptor beta chains listed next were all sequenced from one sample in a study of CD8+ T cells in alopecia areata. Extracted from the samples, RNA was reverse transcribed into cDNA to serve as the sequencing template. Libraries were prepared by immunoSEQ multiplex PCR; TCRdb keeps only in-frame clonotypes and omits some of them. The table lists about 180,000 clones, approximately 49% of them singletons. Treatment specified: oral pan-JAK inhibitor, 5-10 mg twice daily. This sample comprised CD8+ T cells sorted from blood, obtained at week 52, from a patient treated with tofacitinib. All receptors derive from a human donor with alopecia areata.

The rearrangement links TRBV2 to TRBJ2-7; D call uncertain. Germline V CDR1 and CDR2: SNHLY, FYNNEI. The CDR3 is 14 amino acids. Between the trimmed V and J ends, which lost 2 bases and 8 bases, there was a span of 16 bases. DNA of the CDR3: TGTGCCAGCAGTGAACAGTTGACGAGCCTCCAGCAGTACTTC. Protein sequence: CASSEQLTSLQQYF.

This clone has a handful of counts. The chain is built from TRBV30 and TRBJ2-7; no firm D call. CDR3 length: 13 amino acids. V lost 2 bases, J lost 1 base, and 9 bases lay in between. In germline, CDR1 is GTSNPN, CDR2 SVGIG (reference sequence). The CDR3 here is CAWSSYYSYEQYF. CDR3 sequence (DNA): TGTGCCTGGAGTTCATATTATTCCTACGAGCAGTACTTC. The variable domain in full, completed from reference TRBV30 and TRBJ2-7, reads SQTIHQWPATLVQPVGSPLSLECTVEGTSNPNLYWYRQAAGRGLQLLFYSVGIGQISSEVPQNLSASRPQDRQFILSSKKLLLSDSGFYLCAWSSYYSYEQYFGPGTRLTVT.

In its sample, this clone was seen many times. The chain carries TRBV18 and TRBJ2-4; 7 nucleotides agree with TRBD2. The V gene's germline CDR1 is KGHSH and CDR2 LQKENI. V lost 3 bases to trimming and J lost 3 bases; unmatched junction nucleotides: 11. CDR3 length: 17 residues. The CDR3 nucleotides read TGTGCCAGCTCACCCCCGATCACTGGCGGGGGCAAAAACATTCAGTACTTC. Translation: CASSPPITGGGKNIQYF. Together with reference TRBV18 and TRBJ2-4, the CDR3 gives the full variable domain: NAGVMQNPRHLVRRRGQEARLRCSPMKGHSHVYWYRQLPEEGLKFMVYLQKENIIDESGMPKERFSAEFPKEGPSILRIQQVVRGDSAAYFCASSPPITGGGKNIQYFGAGTRLSVL.

This chain joins TRBV4-2 and TRBJ2-5; D may be TRBD1 or TRBD2 (6 bases each). The length of the CDR3 is 15 residues. Trimming removed 4 bases at V and 5 bases at J, with 17 bases between. CDR1 is LGHNA, CDR2 YNFKEQ, per germline. The CDR3 nucleotides are TGTGCCAGCAGCCCTTATGAACAGGGAGGCGAGACCCAGTACTTC. Translating gives CASSPYEQGGETQYF.

The chain recombines TRBV25-1 with TRBJ2-7; no reliable D call. The germline V gene has CDR1 MGHDK and CDR2 SYGVNS. This CDR3 comprises 11 residues. V dropped 6 bases and J dropped 5 bases, with 8 bases sitting between them. CDR3 protein: CASRWNNEQYF. The CDR3 coding sequence is TGTGCCAGCAGATGGAATAACGAGCAGTACTTC.

The chain has TRBV18 and TRBJ2-7; 10 bases are a match to TRBD1. Germline CDR1 and CDR2: KGHSH and LQKENI. V shed 2 bases and J 0 bases; nucleotides not matched to a gene: 1. The CDR3 is made up of 15 amino acids. CDR3 protein: CASSPRDRGSYEQYF. Here the CDR3 DNA reads TGTGCCAGCTCACCAAGGGACAGGGGCTCCTACGAGCAGTACTTC.

This clone was counted only a few times. This sequence joins TRBV21-1 and TRBJ2-2; the table's D call of TRBD1 was not tested on the DNA. TRBV21-1 is labeled a pseudogene. The CDR3 spans 15 residues. The CDR3 reads CASGGRGRNTGELFF. CDR3 in DNA: TGTGCCAGCGGAGGCAGGGGGCGTAACACCGGGGAGCTGTTTTTT.

This clone came up a few times. This chain connects TRBV5-6 to TRBJ2-7, with D perhaps matching TRBD1 (5 bases). This CDR3 has 12 residues. V was clipped by 5 bases and J by 4 bases, with 10 bases between them. Germline V CDR1 and CDR2: SGHDT, YYEEEE. The CDR3 loop is CASSQQDYEQYF. Written as DNA, the CDR3 is TGTGCCAGCAGTCAACAGGATTACGAGCAGTACTTC.

This chain uses TRBV2 with TRBJ1-1; a weak D match, TRBD1 (5 bases). Germline CDR1 reads SNHLY; CDR2 reads FYNNEI. Trimming stripped 7 bases from V and 5 bases from J, with 20 bases between. The CDR3 runs 15 residues. DNA of the CDR3: TGTGCCAGCACGTTTATTGGGGGGGGTTCGACTGAAGCTTTCTTT. Translating gives CASTFIGGGSTEAFF.

The J gene is TRBJ2-1, the V gene TRBV13; D not resolved. Germline CDR1 is PRHDT and CDR2 is FYEKMQ (reference sequence). The CDR3 has 12 amino acids. V dropped 4 bases and J dropped 4 bases, with 5 bases sitting between them. For the CDR3, the DNA is TGTGCCAGCAGCTACCAGTACAATGAGCAGTTCTTC. Translated: CASSYQYNEQFF.